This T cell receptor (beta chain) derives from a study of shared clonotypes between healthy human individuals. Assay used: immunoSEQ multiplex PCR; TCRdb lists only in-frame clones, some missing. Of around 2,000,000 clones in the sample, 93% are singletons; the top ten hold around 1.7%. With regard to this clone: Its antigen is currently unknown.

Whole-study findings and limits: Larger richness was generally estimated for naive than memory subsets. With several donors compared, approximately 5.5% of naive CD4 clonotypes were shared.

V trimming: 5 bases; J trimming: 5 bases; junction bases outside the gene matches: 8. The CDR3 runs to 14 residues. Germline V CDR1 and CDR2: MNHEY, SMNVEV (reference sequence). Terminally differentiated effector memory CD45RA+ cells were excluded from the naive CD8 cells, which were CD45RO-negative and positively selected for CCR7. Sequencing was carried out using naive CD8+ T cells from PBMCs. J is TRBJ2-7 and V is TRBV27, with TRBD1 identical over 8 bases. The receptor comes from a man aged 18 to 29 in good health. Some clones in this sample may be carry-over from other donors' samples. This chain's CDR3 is CASSPRAGGHEQYF. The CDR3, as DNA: TGTGCCAGCAGTCCGCGCGCAGGGGGCCACGAGCAGTACTTC.